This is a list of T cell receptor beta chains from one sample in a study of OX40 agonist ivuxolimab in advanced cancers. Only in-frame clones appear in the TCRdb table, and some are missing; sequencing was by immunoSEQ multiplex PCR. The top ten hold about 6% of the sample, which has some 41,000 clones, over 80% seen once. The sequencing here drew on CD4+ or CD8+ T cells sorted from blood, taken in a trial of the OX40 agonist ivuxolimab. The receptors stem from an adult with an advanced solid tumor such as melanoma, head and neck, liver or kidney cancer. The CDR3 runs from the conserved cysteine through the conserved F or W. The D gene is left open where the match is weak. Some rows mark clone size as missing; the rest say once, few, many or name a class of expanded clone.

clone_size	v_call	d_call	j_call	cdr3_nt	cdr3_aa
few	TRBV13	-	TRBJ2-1	TGTGCCAGCACCAAGAGGGGGGGAAGAGTCGACCACTCCCTCCGTGATGAGCAGTTCTTC	CASTKRGGRVDHSLRDEQFF
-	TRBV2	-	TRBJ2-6	TGTGCCAGACAAGGGGCAGGGGCCAACGTCCTGACTTTC	CARQGAGANVLTF
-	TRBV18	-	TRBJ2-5	TGTGCCAGCTCACCCGGGCTAGCGAGTGCAGAGACCCAGTACTTC	CASSPGLASAETQYF
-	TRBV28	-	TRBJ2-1	TGTGCCAGCAGTTTACCATTCGCCGATGAGCAGTTCTTC	CASSLPFADEQFF
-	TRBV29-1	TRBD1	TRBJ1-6	TGCAGCGTTCGGGACAGGGTCAATTCACCCCTCCACTTT	CSVRDRVNSPLHF
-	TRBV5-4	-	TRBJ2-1	TGTGCCAGCAGCCCGACTACCCACAATGAGCAGTTCTTC	CASSPTTHNEQFF
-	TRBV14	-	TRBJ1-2	TGTGCCAGCAGCCAAGTTATAGGTGGCTACACCTTC	CASSQVIGGYTF
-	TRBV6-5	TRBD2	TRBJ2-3	TGTGCCAGCAGGCTAGCGGGAGGCCCCACAGATACGCAGTATTTT	CASRLAGGPTDTQYF
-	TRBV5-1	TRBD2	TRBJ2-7	TGCGCCAGCAGCCCCGGACTAGCGGGAGTCTACGAGCAGTACTTC	CASSPGLAGVYEQYF
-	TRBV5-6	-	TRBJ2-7	TGTGCCAGCAGCTTGAGGTACGAGCAGTACTTC	CASSLRYEQYF
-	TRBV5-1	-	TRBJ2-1	TGCGCCAGCAGCTCCCAGTACAATGAGCAGTTCTTC	CASSSQYNEQFF
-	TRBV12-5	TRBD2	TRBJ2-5	TGTGCTAGTGGTCCCGGGACTAGCGGGAGTCAAGAGACCCAGTACTTC	CASGPGTSGSQETQYF
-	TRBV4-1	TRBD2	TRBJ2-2	TGCGCCAGCAGCCAGGGACTAGCGGGAGTTGGTACCGGGGAGCTGTTTTTT	CASSQGLAGVGTGELFF
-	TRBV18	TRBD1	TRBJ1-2	TGTGCCAGCTCGCCGGGACAGACCTATGGCTACACCTTC	CASSPGQTYGYTF
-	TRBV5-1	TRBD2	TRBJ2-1	TGCGCCAGCAGCTTGGGTGGACTAGCGGGAGGAGCGGGCTACAATGAGCAGTTCTTC	CASSLGGLAGGAGYNEQFF
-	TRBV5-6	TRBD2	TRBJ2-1	TGTGCCAGCAGCTCGGGACTAGCGGGGACCGCCTACAATGAGCAGTTCTTC	CASSSGLAGTAYNEQFF
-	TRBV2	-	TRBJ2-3	TGTGCCAGCAGTGGGACCACGCAACTCACAGATACGCAGTATTTT	CASSGTTQLTDTQYF
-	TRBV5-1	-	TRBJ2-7	TGCGCCAGCAGCTTGTCACGGGGCCGCTCCTACGAGCAGTACTTC	CASSLSRGRSYEQYF
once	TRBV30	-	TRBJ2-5	TGTGCCTGGAGGGGGGAAGAGACCCAGTACTTC	CAWRGEETQYF
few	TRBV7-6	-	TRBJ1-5	TGTGCCAGCAGCCAAAGAGAGAATCAGCCCCAGCATTTT	CASSQRENQPQHF
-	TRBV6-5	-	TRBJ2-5	TGTGCCAGCAGTTACTCCGAAGTACAAGAGACCCAGTACTTC	CASSYSEVQETQYF
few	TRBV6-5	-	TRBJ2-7	TGTGCCAGCTGGGGGACCTGGGGCCACGAGCAGTACTTC	CASWGTWGHEQYF
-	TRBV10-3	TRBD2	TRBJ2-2	TGTGCCATCAGTGAACCTAGCGGGGGGAACACCGGGGAGCTGTTTTTT	CAISEPSGGNTGELFF
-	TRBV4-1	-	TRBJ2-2	TGCGCCAGCAGCCAAGATCGGGGAACACTCAGCACCGGGGAGCTGTTTTTT	CASSQDRGTLSTGELFF
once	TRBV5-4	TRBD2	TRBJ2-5	TGTGCCAGCAGCGGAGGGACTAGCGGGAACCTACAAGAGACCCAGTACTTC	CASSGGTSGNLQETQYF
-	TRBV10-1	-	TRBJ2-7	TGCGCCAGCAGTGAAACCTCCTACGAGCAGTACTTC	CASSETSYEQYF
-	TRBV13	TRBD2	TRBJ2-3	TGTGCCAGCAGCACGAGGACTAGCGGCACAGATACGCAGTATTTT	CASSTRTSGTDTQYF
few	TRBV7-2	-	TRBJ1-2	TGTGCCAGCAGCTCAGCCCAGGGAGCGGACGGCTACACCTTC	CASSSAQGADGYTF
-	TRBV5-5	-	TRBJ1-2	TGTGCCAGCAGCAACTTAGACACGGCCCGAGGTTGCACCTTC	CASSNLDTARGCTF
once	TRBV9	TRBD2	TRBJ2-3	TGTGCCAGCAAGGATACCACGGGACTAGCGGGAGGGTGTCAAGCAGGAGATACGCAGTATTTT	CASKDTTGLAGGCQAGDTQYF
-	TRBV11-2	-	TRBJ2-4	TGTGCCAGCAGCCCCCTAGTGGGTCCAAGGGGGGGAGCCAAAAACATTCAGTACTTC	CASSPLVGPRGGAKNIQYF
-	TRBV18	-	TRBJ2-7	TGTGCCAGCTCCTTAACAGGCTACGAGCAGTACTTC	CASSLTGYEQYF
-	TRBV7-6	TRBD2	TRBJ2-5	TGTGCCAGCAGCTTAGGAAGCGGGACTAGCGGTCAAGAGACCCAGTACTTC	CASSLGSGTSGQETQYF